The present entry profiles one T cell receptor (beta chain) with its context. Its antigen remains unknown. Combined were second doses at about 4 or about 12 weeks. CDR1 is SGHTA, CDR2 FQGTGA, per germline. The CDR3 spans 13 residues. V lost 2 bases and J 1 base, leaving 2 bases between the germline ends. Sequenced by immunoSEQ multiplex PCR; TCRdb stores in-frame clones only, minus some. The sample has some 280,000 clones; 94% are singletons. These data come from a study of T cell responses to AZD1222 COVID-19 vaccine. Study-level points and caveats: Repertoire sampling happened only post peak T cell response. Only a handful of AZD1222 recipients were seropositive at baseline. Reports indicate that nearly half of spike-specific TCRs are directed at unmutated variant regions.

The rearrangement links TRBV7-3 to TRBJ2-2; D gene ambiguous. The sequence was obtained from an adult who received the AZD1222 COVID-19 vaccine. Sequenced here: peripheral blood, sampled 28 days after the second AZD1222 dose. The CDR3: CASSLENTGELFF. CDR3 DNA: TGTGCCAGCAGCTTAGAGAACACCGGGGAGCTGTTTTTT.